The entry below describes one T cell receptor (beta chain). This sample is part of a study of shared clonotypes between healthy human individuals. Study in general: A couple of women and a few men aged 18 to 49 served as donors.

Generated by immunoSEQ multiplex PCR, the TCRdb table keeps only in-frame clones and is missing some. The sample has about 1.5 million clones, 95% to 99% seen once. The V and J ends lost 1 base and 11 bases, in that order; junction bases with no gene match: 12. This CDR3 has 16 residues. Germline CDR1 is SEHNR and CDR2 is FQNEAQ (reference sequence). The V and J genes are TRBV7-9 and TRBJ2-1; TRBD2 agrees at 9 bases. This clonotype was obtained from a young man in good health. Sequenced input: naive CD4+ T cells sorted from blood. Described subset: CD45RA+ positively selected. The CDR3 sequence: CASSLELAGERPKQFF. CDR3 DNA: TGTGCCAGCAGCTTAGAACTAGCGGGCGAACGGCCGAAGCAGTTCTTC. Complete variable domain (other parts from reference TRBV7-9 and TRBJ2-1): DTGVSQNPRHKITKRGQNVTFRCDPISEHNRLYWYRQTLGQGPEFLTYFQNEAQLEKSRLLSDRFSAERPKGSFSTLEIQRTEQGDSAMYLCASSLELAGERPKQFFGPGTRLTVL.